The rows below give T cell receptor beta chains drawn from one sample of a study of identifying expanded T cells in peripheral blood. TCRdb's copy holds only in-frame clones and misses some; the assay was immunoSEQ multiplex PCR. The table lists just under 65,000 clones, 80% to 90% of them singletons. What was sequenced was blood. These receptor sequences come from a person between 18 and 75 years old in good health. Both conserved end residues are part of each CDR3. The order of the fields is J gene, D gene, clone size, V gene, CDR3 DNA, CDR3 protein. D genes are given only for firm matches. Rows may omit the clone size; those that give it use once, few, many or a size class.

J: TRBJ2-4; D: .; size: .; V: TRBV7-6; DNA: TGTGCCAGCAGCGCTATGGGACCGTCCAAAAACATTCAGTACTTC; CDR3: CASSAMGPSKNIQYF
J: TRBJ2-1; D: .; size: .; V: TRBV6-4; DNA: TGTGCCAGCAGTGAGGGGGCGCGGAATGAGCAGTTCTTC; CDR3: CASSEGARNEQFF
J: TRBJ2-7; D: .; size: .; V: TRBV5-4; DNA: TGTGCCAGCAGCTTGGATAGACGCGATGAGCAGTACTTC; CDR3: CASSLDRRDEQYF
J: TRBJ2-7; D: TRBD1; size: once; V: TRBV5-1; DNA: TGCGCCAGCAGCGCCAGACAGGGGATCCCTTCCTACGAGCAGTACTTC; CDR3: CASSARQGIPSYEQYF
J: TRBJ2-2; D: .; size: .; V: TRBV19; DNA: TGTGCCAGTAGTAGGGGGGACTCGAACACCGGGGAGCTGTTTTTT; CDR3: CASSRGDSNTGELFF
J: TRBJ2-4; D: .; size: .; V: TRBV18; DNA: TGTGCCAGCTCCGAAGGGGGGAATAACATTCAGTACTTC; CDR3: CASSEGGNNIQYF
J: TRBJ2-7; D: TRBD1; size: .; V: TRBV10-3; DNA: TGTGCCATCAGTGCTCCGGGACAGGGGTCCTACGAGCAGTACTTC; CDR3: CAISAPGQGSYEQYF
J: TRBJ2-1; D: .; size: .; V: TRBV19; DNA: TGTGCCAGAGGACAGTACAATGAGCAGTTCTTC; CDR3: CARGQYNEQFF
J: TRBJ2-7; D: .; size: .; V: TRBV5-4; DNA: TGTGCCAGCAGCTTGGACAGGGTCTCCTACGAGCAGTACTTC; CDR3: CASSLDRVSYEQYF
J: TRBJ2-7; D: .; size: .; V: TRBV29-1; DNA: TGCAGCGTGTGGGAGGCTAGCGCCTCCTACGAGCAGTACTTC; CDR3: CSVWEASASYEQYF
J: TRBJ2-7; D: TRBD1; size: .; V: TRBV7-8; DNA: TGTGCCAGCAGCTTAAGACAGGGGGTTCCCTCCTACGAGCAGTACTTC; CDR3: CASSLRQGVPSYEQYF
J: TRBJ2-5; D: TRBD1; size: .; V: TRBV7-9; DNA: TGTGCCAGCAGCCCCTTGCCGGGACAGGGGGTCGAGACCCAGTACTTC; CDR3: CASSPLPGQGVETQYF
J: TRBJ2-5; D: .; size: .; V: TRBV27; DNA: TGTGCCAGCAGTTTGGGAGAGACCCAGTACTTC; CDR3: CASSLGETQYF
J: TRBJ1-2; D: TRBD1; size: .; V: TRBV27; DNA: TGTGCCAGCAAATCGGGGATGCAGGGGGATCACTATGGCTACACCTTC; CDR3: CASKSGMQGDHYGYTF
J: TRBJ2-7; D: .; size: .; V: TRBV11-2; DNA: TGTGCCAGCAGCTTAGGCCAGGGGATGTACTACGAGCAGTACTTC; CDR3: CASSLGQGMYYEQYF
J: TRBJ2-1; D: TRBD2; size: .; V: TRBV4-1; DNA: TGCGCCAGCAGCCAAGCCAGCGGGGGGCGCAATGAGCAGTTCTTC; CDR3: CASSQASGGRNEQFF
J: TRBJ2-1; D: .; size: few; V: TRBV5-6; DNA: TGTGCCAGCAGCCCTAGGACAGGGAGGGGGACAGAGCAGTTCTTC; CDR3: CASSPRTGRGTEQFF
J: TRBJ2-7; D: TRBD2; size: .; V: TRBV9; DNA: TGTGCCAGCAGCGCCGGGGTGACTAGCGGGAACTACGAGCAGTACTTC; CDR3: CASSAGVTSGNYEQYF
J: TRBJ2-7; D: .; size: few; V: TRBV27; DNA: TGTGCCAGCAGTTCATACAGGGCCAGGGAGCAGTACTTC; CDR3: CASSSYRAREQYF
J: TRBJ2-3; D: TRBD1; size: .; V: TRBV5-4; DNA: TGTGCCAGCAGCTTCCGGGGACAGGGTATTACAGATACGCAGTATTTT; CDR3: CASSFRGQGITDTQYF
J: TRBJ1-1; D: TRBD1; size: .; V: TRBV5-1; DNA: TGCGCCAGCAGCTCTGGGACAGGGTTGAGAGCTTTCTTT; CDR3: CASSSGTGLRAFF
J: TRBJ2-1; D: .; size: .; V: TRBV10-1; DNA: TGCGCCAGCAGTGAGATTCAACGCCGAGGTGAGCAGTTCTTC; CDR3: CASSEIQRRGEQFF
J: TRBJ1-4; D: .; size: .; V: TRBV4-1; DNA: TGCGCCAGCAGCCAAACCGGCAAGGGGGCAACTAATGAAAAACTGTTTTTT; CDR3: CASSQTGKGATNEKLFF
J: TRBJ2-7; D: .; size: once; V: TRBV28; DNA: TGTGCCAGCAGTTTCGGGGGCAAGTCCTACGAGCAGTACTTC; CDR3: CASSFGGKSYEQYF
J: TRBJ2-1; D: .; size: .; V: TRBV19; DNA: TGTGCCAGTAGTATTGGGAGCTCCTACAATGAGCAGTTCTTC; CDR3: CASSIGSSYNEQFF
J: TRBJ1-2; D: .; size: .; V: TRBV9; DNA: TGTGCCAGCAGCGTAGAAGGTCCGGGAATCGGTGGCTACACCTTC; CDR3: CASSVEGPGIGGYTF
J: TRBJ1-1; D: .; size: .; V: TRBV5-1; DNA: TGCGCCAGCAGCTTGGTATGGGGAGGGAACACTGAAGCTTTCTTT; CDR3: CASSLVWGGNTEAFF
J: TRBJ2-6; D: .; size: .; V: TRBV4-2; DNA: TGTGCCAGCAGCCAAGAAGACACCTCTGGGGCCAACGTCCTGACTTTC; CDR3: CASSQEDTSGANVLTF
J: TRBJ2-5; D: TRBD2; size: .; V: TRBV2; DNA: TGTGCCAGCAGTCTGACTAGCGGGGGGGCGGGAGAGACCCAGTACTTC; CDR3: CASSLTSGGAGETQYF
J: TRBJ1-2; D: TRBD1; size: .; V: TRBV4-3; DNA: TGCGCCAGCAGCCAAGGGAGGACAGGGCATAGCTACACCTTC; CDR3: CASSQGRTGHSYTF
J: TRBJ1-1; D: .; size: .; V: TRBV29-1; DNA: TGCAGCGTTGAGGGGGTGGCGGAAGCTTTCTTT; CDR3: CSVEGVAEAFF
J: TRBJ2-1; D: .; size: few; V: TRBV6-4; DNA: TGTGCCAGCAGTGACACTGGATTGGGGGGCGATGAGCAGTTCTTC; CDR3: CASSDTGLGGDEQFF
J: TRBJ2-7; D: TRBD1; size: .; V: TRBV6-1; DNA: TGTGCCAGCAGTGAAGGGCAGGGGGCCTCCTACGAGCAGTACTTC; CDR3: CASSEGQGASYEQYF
J: TRBJ1-5; D: .; size: once; V: TRBV30; DNA: TGTGCCTGGAGTAGGGCGGGCGTTAGCAATCAGCCCCAGCATTTT; CDR3: CAWSRAGVSNQPQHF
J: TRBJ2-1; D: .; size: .; V: TRBV5-1; DNA: TGCGCCAGCAGCCTAGCGACAAACAATGAGCAGTTCTTC; CDR3: CASSLATNNEQFF
J: TRBJ1-4; D: TRBD1; size: .; V: TRBV10-1; DNA: TGCGCCAGCAGTGAGTCCGGGACAGAAAACGAAAAACTGTTTTTT; CDR3: CASSESGTENEKLFF
J: TRBJ2-1; D: TRBD1; size: .; V: TRBV18; DNA: TGTGCCAGCGACGGGACAGGGCCCTCCAATGAGCAGTTCTTC; CDR3: CASDGTGPSNEQFF
J: TRBJ2-2; D: .; size: .; V: TRBV19; DNA: TGTGCCAGTAGTTTCTGGACAGTGAACACCGGGGAGCTGTTTTTT; CDR3: CASSFWTVNTGELFF
J: TRBJ1-2; D: .; size: .; V: TRBV28; DNA: TGTGCCAGCAGTCCAGGGGATGTCTATGGCTACACCTTC; CDR3: CASSPGDVYGYTF
J: TRBJ2-1; D: TRBD2; size: .; V: TRBV6-1; DNA: TGTGCCAGCAGTGATATAGCGGGAGGGCCGGATGAGCAGTTCTTC; CDR3: CASSDIAGGPDEQFF
J: TRBJ1-1; D: .; size: .; V: TRBV9; DNA: TGTGCCAGCAGCGAACACAACGCGAGGATGGCGAACACTGAAGCTTTCTTT; CDR3: CASSEHNARMANTEAFF
J: TRBJ1-2; D: TRBD1; size: few; V: TRBV28; DNA: TGTGCCAGCAGTTTAGGGCAGGGGGCCTATCTCAACTATGGCTACACCTTC; CDR3: CASSLGQGAYLNYGYTF
J: TRBJ1-1; D: .; size: .; V: TRBV2; DNA: TGTGCCAGCGGTCATGAGCTCATGAACACTGAAGCTTTCTTT; CDR3: CASGHELMNTEAFF
J: TRBJ2-1; D: .; size: .; V: TRBV27; DNA: TGTGCCAGCAGCCCGGGGACCTCCTACAATGAGCAGTTCTTC; CDR3: CASSPGTSYNEQFF
J: TRBJ1-5; D: .; size: .; V: TRBV28; DNA: TGTGCCAGCAGTTTACGAAGTGACGGGGGAAATCAGCCCCAGCATTTT; CDR3: CASSLRSDGGNQPQHF
J: TRBJ2-1; D: .; size: .; V: TRBV13; DNA: TGTGCCAGCAGCTCGGCGGGACGTCAGCAGTTCTTC; CDR3: CASSSAGRQQFF
J: TRBJ2-3; D: .; size: .; V: TRBV10-3; DNA: TGTGCCATAAGCGCTACTAGCACAGATACGCAGTATTTT; CDR3: CAISATSTDTQYF
J: TRBJ2-7; D: .; size: .; V: TRBV5-4; DNA: TGTGCCAGCAGCTCGGACGGACAAACTCCCTACGAGCAGTACTTC; CDR3: CASSSDGQTPYEQYF
J: TRBJ2-1; D: TRBD2; size: .; V: TRBV5-1; DNA: TGCGCCAGCAGCTCGCTAGCGGGGGGGACCCAAGACAATGAGCAGTTCTTC; CDR3: CASSSLAGGTQDNEQFF
J: TRBJ2-3; D: .; size: .; V: TRBV28; DNA: TGTGCCAGCAGTTTTCCGGTCGATGGCGCAGATACGCAGTATTTT; CDR3: CASSFPVDGADTQYF
J: TRBJ2-5; D: TRBD2; size: .; V: TRBV6-1; DNA: TGTGCCAGCAGTGAACTAGCGGGGGGGCCTGAGACCCAGTACTTC; CDR3: CASSELAGGPETQYF
J: TRBJ2-1; D: .; size: .; V: TRBV5-6; DNA: TGTGCCAGCAGCTTAGACATATTACGCAATGAGCAGTTCTTC; CDR3: CASSLDILRNEQFF
J: TRBJ1-3; D: .; size: .; V: TRBV6-1; DNA: TGTGCCAGCACAGGTGGAAACACCATATATTTT; CDR3: CASTGGNTIYF